What follows is one TCR beta chain and its context. The antigen remains undetermined. This entry comes from a study of CD8 T cells in Susac syndrome. Notes on the study in general: The study's TCR sequencing and HLA analysis covered a relatively small number of individuals, and the study acknowledged this.

Germline V gene sequence: CDR1 ENHRY, CDR2 SYGVKD. V dropped 8 bases and J dropped 3 bases, with 10 bases sitting between them. This CDR3 contains 12 residues. Sequencing of TCR beta was carried out in blood CD8+ and CD4+ T cells. Negative magnetic isolation gave CD8+ and CD4+ cells; FACS enriched CD8+ TEMRA. When the RNA was reverse transcribed, random hexamers were used with an input of about 0.5 to 1 ug. immunoSEQ multiplex PCR amplified TCR beta CDR3 across 54 Vbeta, 13 Jbeta. One entry per CDR3 protein, called by TCRdb with MiXCR from the immunoSEQ multiplex PCR reads. Of roughly 80,000 distinct CDR3 sequences listed, 91% were seen once; the top ten hold less than 0.6%.

Source material: CD8+ T cells from PBMCs. The TCR was taken from a human donor with multiple sclerosis. The chain has TRBV10-3 and TRBJ2-5; TRBD1 might be the D (6 bases). The CDR3, as DNA: TGTGCCATCCAGGGGATTGAAGAGACCCAGTACTTC. Amino acid sequence: CAIQGIEETQYF.